A selection of T cell receptor beta chains follows, all from one sample in a study of T cell responses to AZD1222 COVID-19 vaccine. The table came from immunoSEQ multiplex PCR; TCRdb's copy has only in-frame clones and leaves some out. Of 160,000 or so clones listed, over 75% are singletons. Specimen: peripheral blood, collected 28 days after the second AZD1222 dose. The source is an adult who received the AZD1222 COVID-19 vaccine. Both conserved end residues are part of each CDR3. Fields, in order: clone size, D gene, J gene, V gene, CDR3 protein, CDR3 DNA. D genes are given only for firm matches. Where a row states a size, it is once, few, many or the class of an expanded clone; other rows omit it.

>.|TRBD1|TRBJ1-4|TRBV6-2/TRBV6-3
CASSYQQGGREKLFF
TGTGCCAGCAGTTACCAACAGGGGGGGCGGGAAAAACTGTTTTTT
>.|.|TRBJ2-5|TRBV25-1
CACSQETETQYF
TGTGCCTGCAGTCAGGAGACGGAGACCCAGTACTTC
>.|TRBD1|TRBJ1-1|TRBV30
CAWGDRNTEAFF
TGTGCCTGGGGGGACAGGAACACTGAAGCTTTCTTT
>.|.|TRBJ1-2|TRBV6-5
CASRGPGALGYTF
TGTGCCAGCAGGGGCCCGGGAGCCTTGGGCTACACCTTC
>.|.|TRBJ1-1|TRBV2
CASALGAEAFF
TGTGCCAGCGCCTTAGGGGCTGAAGCTTTCTTT
>.|.|TRBJ2-3|TRBV4-1
CASSQQYTAYTTQYF
TGCGCCAGCAGCCAACAGTACACTGCCTACACTACGCAGTATTTT
>.|TRBD2|TRBJ2-5|TRBV5-4
CASSPQSGGIVTQYF
TGTGCCAGCAGCCCCCAGAGCGGGGGGATAGTGACCCAGTACTTC
>.|.|TRBJ1-5|TRBV7-3
CASSLITNQPQHF
TGTGCCAGCAGCTTAATCACAAATCAGCCCCAGCATTTT
>.|.|TRBJ1-5|TRBV21-1
CATAGYSNQPQHF
TGTGCCACCGCGGGGTATAGCAATCAGCCCCAGCATTTT
>.|TRBD1|TRBJ1-3|TRBV2
CASSDRGFTVSGNTIYF
TGTGCCAGCAGTGACAGGGGGTTTACCGTCTCTGGAAACACCATATATTTT
>.|.|TRBJ2-1|TRBV6-6
CASSSEAWKNEQFF
TGTGCCAGCAGCTCGGAGGCTTGGAAAAATGAGCAGTTCTTC
>.|.|TRBJ2-2|TRBV27
CASSGWRELFF
TGTGCCAGCAGCGGTTGGCGGGAGCTGTTTTTT
>.|.|TRBJ1-3|TRBV19
CASIGQGGNTIYF
TGTGCCAGTATAGGGCAGGGTGGAAACACCATATATTTT
>.|.|TRBJ2-1|TRBV14
CASRGILPYNEQFF
TGTGCCAGCAGAGGGATCCTTCCCTACAATGAGCAGTTCTTC
>.|.|TRBJ1-1|TRBV9
CASSVGGNEAFF
TGTGCCAGCAGCGTGGGAGGAAATGAAGCTTTCTTT
>.|TRBD1|TRBJ1-1|TRBV10-3
CAISGKTAGGTEAFF
TGTGCCATCAGTGGGAAGACTGCAGGGGGGACTGAAGCTTTCTTT
>.|.|TRBJ1-1|TRBV6-5
CASSYGNVLSEAFF
TGTGCCAGCAGTTACGGTAATGTGCTTTCTGAAGCTTTCTTT
>.|.|TRBJ1-1|TRBV4-1
CASSQPGRSNTEAFF
TGCGCCAGCAGCCAACCAGGACGATCGAACACTGAAGCTTTCTTT
>.|.|TRBJ1-5|TRBV15
CATSRDTPRDQPQHF
TGTGCCACCAGCAGAGATACCCCCAGGGATCAGCCCCAGCATTTT
>.|.|TRBJ2-2|TRBV28
CASSLLGLSTGELFF
TGTGCCAGCAGTTTATTGGGACTTAGCACCGGGGAGCTGTTTTTT
>.|TRBD1|TRBJ1-2|TRBV4-2
CASSQDGTGNYGYTF
TGTGCCAGCAGCCAAGATGGGACAGGGAACTATGGCTACACCTTC
>once|.|TRBJ1-6|TRBV7-7
CASSLDPYSPLHF
TGTGCTAGCAGCCTGGACCCTTATTCACCCCTCCACTTT
>.|TRBD1|TRBJ1-4|TRBV15
CATSRTGLGREKLFF
TGTGCCACCAGCAGGACAGGGTTGGGTCGGGAAAAACTGTTTTTT
>.|.|TRBJ1-1|TRBV21-1
CASSNAISGTGDTEAFF
TGTGCCAGCAGCAACGCAATTTCCGGGACAGGGGACACTGAAGCTTTCTTT
>.|.|TRBJ2-5|TRBV7-9
CASSLGEETQYF
TGTGCCAGCAGCTTAGGGGAAGAGACCCAGTACTTC
>once|.|TRBJ1-1|TRBV4-1
CATTVRQQETEAFF
TGCGCCACCACCGTAAGGCAGCAAGAGACTGAAGCTTTCTTT
>.|.|TRBJ2-2|TRBV10-3
CAISPQGRGTGELFF
TGTGCCATCAGCCCCCAGGGGCGAGGCACCGGGGAGCTGTTTTTT
>.|.|TRBJ1-3|TRBV6-5
CASRRGAVNGNTIYF
TGTGCCAGCAGACGAGGGGCGGTGAATGGAAACACCATATATTTT
>.|.|TRBJ1-1|TRBV7-8
CASSFVGINTEAFF
TGTGCCAGCAGCTTCGTAGGAATTAACACTGAAGCTTTCTTT
>.|.|TRBJ2-2|TRBV3-1/TRBV3-2
CASSQGRGSGGELFF
TGTGCCAGCAGCCAAGGCAGGGGCAGCGGCGGGGAGCTGTTTTTT
>.|.|TRBJ1-4|TRBV30
CAWSFDRLNEKLFF
TGTGCCTGGAGTTTCGACAGGCTTAATGAAAAACTGTTTTTT
>.|.|TRBJ1-1|TRBV6-1
CASSEFRENTEAFF
TGTGCCAGCAGTGAATTCCGGGAGAACACTGAAGCTTTCTTT
>few|.|TRBJ1-3|TRBV6-5
CASISGQLVDTIYF
TGTGCCAGCATCAGTGGACAGCTGGTAGATACCATATATTTT
>.|.|TRBJ2-7|TRBV7-9
CASSLGFYEQYF
TGTGCCAGCAGCTTAGGTTTCTACGAGCAGTACTTC
>.|.|TRBJ2-1|TRBV3-1/TRBV3-2
CASSPLNVGGPYEQFF
TGTGCCAGCAGCCCCTTAAACGTGGGGGGGCCGTATGAGCAGTTCTTC
>.|.|TRBJ2-2|TRBV5-1
CASSKGPFPNTGELFF
TGCGCCAGCAGCAAAGGGCCTTTTCCGAACACCGGGGAGCTGTTTTTT
>.|TRBD1|TRBJ1-3|TRBV7-3
CASSRTGGAGNTIYF
TGTGCCAGCAGCCGAACAGGGGGCGCGGGAAACACCATATATTTT
>.|TRBD1|TRBJ1-1|TRBV29-1
CSVEDLGQEVAFF
TGCAGCGTTGAAGATTTGGGACAGGAGGTAGCTTTCTTT
>once|.|TRBJ2-1|TRBV7-9
CASSFEGSSYNEQFF
TGTGCCAGCAGCTTCGAGGGGAGCTCCTACAATGAGCAGTTCTTC
>.|TRBD2|TRBJ2-1|TRBV13
CASSLGRLAGGFNEQFF
TGTGCCAGCAGCTTAGGGCGACTAGCGGGGGGCTTTAATGAGCAGTTCTTC
>.|.|TRBJ1-2|TRBV13
CASSYRGFNYGYTF
TGTGCCAGCAGCTACAGAGGATTTAACTATGGCTACACCTTC
>.|.|TRBJ2-1|TRBV6-5
CAIGRTPNEQFF
TGTGCCATAGGGAGGACCCCCAATGAGCAGTTCTTC
>.|.|TRBJ1-2|TRBV5-4
CASSSQGANYGYTF
TGTGCCAGCAGCTCCCAGGGCGCCAACTATGGCTACACCTTC
>.|.|TRBJ1-5|TRBV10-3
CAIGRDLDQPQHF
TGTGCCATCGGCAGGGATCTGGACCAGCCCCAGCATTTT
>.|.|TRBJ2-5|TRBV6-5
CASRNRDFRQETQYF
TGTGCCAGCAGAAACAGGGACTTTCGACAAGAGACCCAGTACTTC
>.|.|TRBJ1-3|TRBV3-1/TRBV3-2
CASSQGRASGNTIYF
TGTGCCAGCAGCCAAGGTCGTGCCTCTGGAAACACCATATATTTT
>.|.|TRBJ2-3|TRBV9
CASSVASPSTDTQYF
TGTGCCAGCAGCGTAGCCTCCCCTAGCACAGATACGCAGTATTTT
>.|TRBD1|TRBJ1-2|TRBV3-1/TRBV3-2
CASSLDRGQGANYGYTF
TGTGCCAGCAGCCTGGATAGAGGGCAGGGGGCCAACTATGGCTACACCTTC
>.|.|TRBJ1-2|TRBV11-3
CASSLAAEGRMSKGYTF
TGTGCCAGCAGCTTAGCCGCCGAGGGACGCATGAGCAAGGGCTACACCTTC
>many|.|TRBJ1-2|TRBV6-6
CASSYADYGYTF
TGTGCCAGCAGTTATGCGGACTATGGCTACACCTTC
>.|.|TRBJ2-7|TRBV3-1/TRBV3-2
CASSQRNPSYEQYF
TGTGCCAGCAGCCAAAGGAATCCCTCCTACGAGCAGTACTTC
>.|.|TRBJ2-1|TRBV19
CASSIYRENEQFF
TGTGCCAGTAGTATTTACAGGGAGAATGAGCAGTTCTTC
>.|.|TRBJ1-3|TRBV9
CASSVGDHRGGGTIYF
TGTGCCAGCAGCGTTGGTGACCACCGCGGAGGGGGCACCATATATTTT
>.|TRBD2|TRBJ2-7|TRBV13
CASSPPGGVEQYF
TGTGCCAGCAGCCCACCGGGGGGAGTCGAGCAGTACTTC
>.|.|TRBJ1-4|TRBV6-5
CASSSRGRPNEKLFF
TGTGCCAGCAGTTCTCGCGGGAGACCTAATGAAAAACTGTTTTTT
>.|.|TRBJ2-2|TRBV9
CASSVPDSANTGELFF
TGTGCCAGCAGCGTACCGGACAGTGCGAACACCGGGGAGCTGTTTTTT
>.|.|TRBJ1-4|TRBV6-2/TRBV6-3
CASSSAEPKLFF
TGTGCCAGCAGTTCGGCGGAGCCAAAACTGTTTTTT
>few|.|TRBJ1-2|TRBV5-8
CASSRVGDGYTF
TGTGCCAGCAGCAGGGTGGGGGATGGCTACACCTTC
>.|TRBD1|TRBJ2-1|TRBV7-9
CASSPGQGRGEQFF
TGTGCCAGCAGCCCGGGACAGGGAAGGGGTGAGCAGTTCTTC